One and the same sample provided the 13 T cell receptor beta chains below, sequenced in a study of shared clonotypes between healthy human individuals (dated by TCRdb to the early 2020s). Library preparation was by the immunoSEQ multiplex PCR assay. The immuneACCESS repertoire file appears here via TCRdb, limited to in-frame rearrangements. These files lack a portion of the clones; in checked studies, under half of the deficit traces to unresolved V genes, and the cause of the others is not known. The sample table holds millions of clones, of which 95% were seen once. The ten largest clonotypes hold 0.13% of the sample. Sequences were obtained from naive CD4+ T cells sorted from blood. This specimen's cell subset or site label, interpreted: CD45RA+ positively selected. These receptors originate from a man aged 18 to 29 in good health.

For this clone: This same CDR3 is encoded by further DNA sequences in the sample. The rearrangement links TRBV18 to TRBJ2-5; possible D gene TRBD1, 6 bases. Germline-derived CDR1 and CDR2 are KGHSH and LQKENI. The V end lost 1 base, the J end lost 2 bases, and 8 bases lay between the germline ends. The CDR3 spans 14 residues. CDR3 sequence (DNA): TGTGCCAGCTCACCACTTCAGGGGCAAGAGACCCAGTACTTC. Encoded protein: CASSPLQGQETQYF.

This rearrangement joins TRBV18 to TRBJ2-7; TRBD2 matches 10 bases. The V gene's germline CDR1 is KGHSH and CDR2 LQKENI. The V and J ends lost 0 bases and 6 bases, in that order; junction bases with no gene match: 5. This CDR3 has 15 residues. CDR3 in DNA: TGTGCCAGCTCACCACCTAGCGGGGGGTCGAGCGAGCAGTACTTC. This encodes CASSPPSGGSSEQYF. Full variable domain (missing parts from reference TRBV18 and TRBJ2-7): NAGVMQNPRHLVRRRGQEARLRCSPMKGHSHVYWYRQLPEEGLKFMVYLQKENIIDESGMPKERFSAEFPKEGPSILRIQQVVRGDSAAYFCASSPPSGGSSEQYFGPGTRLTVT.

The chain is built from TRBV18 and TRBJ2-5; 13 nucleotides agree with TRBD2. Germline V gene lookup returns CDR1 KGHSH and CDR2 LQKENI. Losses at the gene ends were 3 bases for V and 2 bases for J; bases not matched to a gene: 6. The CDR3 has 17 amino acids. CDR3 protein: CASSPQGLAGTQETQYF. The CDR3 DNA is TGTGCCAGCTCACCCCAGGGACTAGCGGGAACTCAAGAGACCCAGTACTTC.

CDR3 sequence: CASTRGASGQETQYF. The CDR3 coding sequence is TGTGCCAGCACCAGGGGGGCTAGCGGGCAAGAGACCCAGTACTTC. The chain carries TRBV11-2 and TRBJ2-5; possible D gene TRBD2, 8 bases. Per germline, CDR1 SGHAT and CDR2 FQNNGV. V was shortened by 7 bases and J by 2 bases, with 17 bases between the two germline ends. This CDR3 region has 15 residues.

This chain links TRBV6-6 with TRBJ1-4; 7 bases map to TRBD1. Per the germline V gene, CDR1 is MNHNY and CDR2 is SVGAGI (reference sequence). The CDR3 runs to 15 residues. Trimming removed 3 bases from V and 6 bases from J; junction bases left unmatched: 7. For the CDR3, the DNA is TGTGCCAGCAGTTATCCGGGACAGATATATGAAAAACTGTTTTTT. Translated: CASSYPGQIYEKLFF.

The chain recombines TRBV27 with TRBJ1-1, with 7 positions matching TRBD1. V was pared by 10 bases and J by 7 bases, with 12 bases of the junction left unmatched. CDR3 length: 13 residues. CDR1 is MNHEY and CDR2 is SMNVEV in the germline V gene (reference sequence). CDR3 sequence reads: CATSDRAGLEAFF. The CDR3 DNA is TGTGCCACCTCAGACAGGGCGGGTCTTGAAGCTTTCTTT.

The V call is TRBV2, the J call TRBJ2-7; TRBD2 matches 8 bases. The CDR3 is made up of 14 amino acids. Unmatched junction bases numbered 8, after V lost 5 bases and J lost 5 bases. Germline-derived CDR1 and CDR2 are SNHLY and FYNNEI. The CDR3 reads CASSTGLVGNEQYF. DNA for the CDR3: TGTGCCAGCAGTACGGGACTAGTGGGGAACGAGCAGTACTTC.

As concerns this clone: Other DNA sequences from this sample encode an identical CDR3 as well. This chain joins TRBV5-1 and TRBJ1-5; 10 positions match TRBD1. CDR3 size: 14 residues. The trim removed 4 bases at V and 7 bases at J, leaving 5 bases unmatched. Germline values: CDR1 SGHRS, CDR2 YFSETQ. The CDR3 reads CASSPGQGGQPQHF. CDR3 in DNA: TGCGCCAGCAGCCCCGGACAGGGGGGACAGCCCCAGCATTTT.

Note on this clone: The sample carries other DNA sequences with the same CDR3. V gene TRBV28 combines with J gene TRBJ1-2, with 7 nucleotides matching TRBD1. V was pared by 3 bases and J by 2 bases, with 0 bases of the junction left unmatched. The CDR3 sequence is 13 residues long. Germline values: CDR1 MDHEN, CDR2 SYDVKM. The CDR3 sequence: CASSLGQNYGYTF. In DNA, the CDR3 is TGTGCCAGCAGTTTGGGACAGAACTATGGCTACACCTTC.

Comments on this clone: The same CDR3 also results from other DNA sequences found in this sample. This chain connects TRBV5-4 to TRBJ1-4, with D maybe TRBD1 (6 bases). CDR1 and CDR2 from the germline V gene are SGHNT and YYREEE (reference sequence). The CDR3 extends over 15 amino acids. With 1 base removed from V and 2 bases from J, the gap between germline ends came to 9 bases. Here the CDR3 DNA reads TGTGCCAGCAGCTTGAACAGGGAGACTAATGAAAAACTGTTTTTT. This encodes CASSLNRETNEKLFF.

The J gene is TRBJ1-1, the V gene TRBV30; D uncertain. The CDR3 loop spans 15 amino acids. Trimming stripped 0 bases from V and 7 bases from J, with 18 bases between. Germline CDR1 and CDR2: GTSNPN and SVGIG (reference sequence). The CDR3 DNA follows: TGTGCCTGGAGTGTAACAAAGGGAGCTTTCGGTGAAGCTTTCTTT. It encodes CAWSVTKGAFGEAFF.

For this clone: Compared with germline, one end of the junction differs, possibly owing to a read error. V gene TRBV18 combines with J gene TRBJ2-3, with 9 bases matching TRBD2. The length of the CDR3 is 15 residues. In germline, CDR1 is KGHSH, CDR2 LQKENI. CDR3 in DNA: TGTGCCAGCTCACCTCTTAGCGGGGGCACAAATACGCAGTATTTT. This codes for CASSPLSGGTNTQYF. Complete variable domain (other parts from reference TRBV18 and TRBJ2-3): NAGVMQNPRHLVRRRGQEARLRCSPMKGHSHVYWYRQLPEEGLKFMVYLQKENIIDESGMPKERFSAEFPKEGPSILRIQQVVRGDSAAYFCASSPLSGGTNTQYFGPGTRLTVL.

This clone appeared a single time. The V and J genes are TRBV7-2 and TRBJ1-3; D uncertain. CDR3 length: 14 amino acids. Trimming shortened V by 5 bases and J by 2 bases, and 10 bases separated the two germline ends. Germline assignment: CDR1 SGHTA and CDR2 FQGNSA. The CDR3 coding sequence is TGTGCCAGCAGCCCGTCCGGGGCTGGAAACACCATATATTTT. Translation: CASSPSGAGNTIYF.